This entry is about one TCR beta chain. This sample is part of a study of blood T cell repertoires in COVID-19. This CDR3 is built from 15 residues. CDR1 is SSHAT and CDR2 is FNYEAQ in the germline V gene (reference sequence). Germline trimming cut 0 bases from V and 4 bases from J; bases unmatched to any gene: 4. Generated by immunoSEQ multiplex PCR, the TCRdb table keeps only in-frame clones and is missing some. The sample yields 150,000 or so clones, roughly 80% seen once. The receptor's source is a man aged 55 to 70 with acute or convalescent COVID-19. The chain is built from TRBV7-7 and TRBJ2-5; 8 bases agree with TRBD2. Material for sequencing was peripheral blood. Here the CDR3 DNA reads TGTGCCAGCAGCTTAGCAACAGGACTAGCAGAGACCCAGTACTTC. Its translation is CASSLATGLAETQYF. The complete variable domain, with remaining parts taken from reference TRBV7-7 and TRBJ2-5, reads GAGVSQSPRYKVTKRGQDVTLRCDPISSHATLYWYQQALGQGPEFLTYFNYEAQPDKSGLPSDRFSAERPEGSISTLTIQRTEQRDSAMYRCASSLATGLAETQYFGPGTRLLVL.